A single sample gave rise to the 9 T cell receptor beta chains below, sequenced in a study of blood T cell repertoires in COVID-19. Measured with immunoSEQ multiplex PCR; TCRdb has only the in-frame clones, and not every one. The table records tens of thousands of clones, about 80% of them present only once. Sequencing input: peripheral blood. These receptors were obtained from a woman in her sixties with acute or convalescent COVID-19.

The chain has TRBV7-8 and TRBJ1-1, with 7 positions matching TRBD1. Germline CDR1 SGHVS, CDR2 FQNEAQ. The ends lost 6 bases at V and 3 bases at J; junction bases unmatched: 10. The CDR3 covers 15 residues. Written as DNA, the CDR3 is TGTGCCAGCAGTTTACAGGGGACGGGTGACACTGAAGCTTTCTTT. This encodes CASSLQGTGDTEAFF.

This chain joins TRBV2 and TRBJ1-5; D is ambiguous. Germline assignment: CDR1 SNHLY and CDR2 FYNNEI. V was trimmed by 6 bases and J by 5 bases, leaving 8 bases between them. The CDR3 spans 12 residues. In DNA, the CDR3 is TGTGCCAGCAGAAATCGTTATCAGCCCCAGCATTTT. It encodes CASRNRYQPQHF. The entire variable domain, with the rest obtained from reference TRBV2 and TRBJ1-5, is as follows: EPEVTQTPSHQVTQMGQEVILRCVPISNHLYFYWYRQILGQKVEFLVSFYNNEISEKSEIFDDQFSVERPDGSNFTLKIRSTKLEDSAMYFCASRNRYQPQHFGDGTRLSIL.

The chain is built from TRBV5-1 and TRBJ2-1, with TRBD1 matching 11 bases. CDR1 is SGHRS and CDR2 is YFSETQ in the germline V gene. After removal of 4 bases from V and 7 bases from J, the junction contained 10 bases not matched to a gene. This CDR3 has 16 amino acids. The CDR3 region is CASSAKPGQGGNEQFF. CDR3 DNA: TGCGCCAGCAGCGCGAAACCGGGACAGGGGGGGAATGAGCAGTTCTTC. The complete variable domain, with remaining parts taken from reference TRBV5-1 and TRBJ2-1, reads KAGVTQTPRYLIKTRGQQVTLSCSPISGHRSVSWYQQTPGQGLQFLFEYFSETQRNKGNFPGRFSGRQFSNSRSEMNVSTLELGDSALYLCASSAKPGQGGNEQFFGPGTRLTVL.

The V call is TRBV15, the J call TRBJ1-3, with D possibly TRBD1 on 5 matching bases. V was clipped by 3 bases and J by 3 bases, with 15 bases between them. The CDR3 has 16 amino acids. Germline CDR1 and CDR2: LNHNV and YYDKDF (reference sequence). Here the CDR3 reads CATSSQPGPNGNTIYF. CDR3 coding DNA: TGTGCCACCAGCAGTCAACCAGGGCCAAATGGAAACACCATATATTTT.

The chain is built from TRBV19 and TRBJ1-3; 7 bases line up with TRBD1. After removal of 5 bases from V and 5 bases from J, the junction contained 3 bases not matched to a gene. The CDR3 spans 13 residues. Germline values: CDR1 LNHDA, CDR2 SQIVND (reference sequence). The CDR3 protein is CASSEGARNTIYF. The CDR3 bases are TGTGCCAGTAGTGAGGGGGCGAGAAACACCATATATTTT.

The rearrangement uses TRBV24-1 and TRBJ2-3; TRBD2 matches at 12 bases. Germline V gene sequence: CDR1 KGHDR, CDR2 SFDVKD. J was trimmed by 4 bases and V by 1 base; bases with no gene match: 8. The CDR3 sequence is 18 residues long. The CDR3, as DNA: TGTGCCACCAGTGATTTCCGGCTAGCGGGGGGGAAAGCAGATACGCAGTATTTT. Protein product: CATSDFRLAGGKADTQYF.

The CDR3 is CASSETSGGGVETQYF. In DNA, the CDR3 is TGTGCCAGCAGCGAGACTAGCGGGGGGGGCGTGGAGACCCAGTACTTC. This chain joins TRBV4-2 and TRBJ2-5, with 14 positions matching TRBD2. CDR1 and CDR2 from the germline V gene are LGHNA and YNFKEQ. This CDR3 contains 16 residues. Trimming removed 5 bases from V and 5 bases from J; junction bases left unmatched: 7.

The genes are TRBV19 and TRBJ1-5; 8 nucleotides line up with TRBD1. With 3 bases clipped from V and 0 bases from J, the junction kept 4 bases outside the gene matches. CDR1 and CDR2 (germline): LNHDA, SQIVND (reference sequence). The CDR3 length is 16 residues. The CDR3 sequence is CASSIGQGPSNQPQHF. The CDR3 region has the DNA TGTGCCAGTAGTATCGGACAGGGTCCTAGCAATCAGCCCCAGCATTTT.

This chain joins TRBV9 and TRBJ2-1, with a possible D match to TRBD2 (6 bases). V was trimmed by 0 bases and J by 4 bases, leaving 11 bases between them. Germline V CDR1 and CDR2: SGDLS, YYNGEE. The CDR3 is 15 residues long. In DNA, the CDR3 is TGTGCCAGCAGCGTAGGGGGGGTTCAGTACAATGAGCAGTTCTTC. Translating gives CASSVGGVQYNEQFF.